A selection of T cell receptor beta chains follows, all from one sample in a study of CD8 T cells in ankylosing spondylitis. Via MiXCR, TCRdb re-called the 5' RACE reads, giving one row per CDR3 protein. The repertoire has about 150,000 distinct CDR3 sequences, 25% to 35% of them found once; the top ten carry about 5.5%. Sequencing input: synovial fluid, either unsorted or a sorted T cell fraction (not recorded which). The receptors were gathered from a male donor with ankylosing spondylitis. The CDR3 runs from the conserved cysteine through the conserved F or W. The D gene is left open where the match is weak. The size field is filled for only some rows; it gives once, few, many or a size class.

abundance: NA
j_gene: TRBJ1-1
v_gene: TRBV3-1
d_gene: TRBD1
CDR3nt: TGTGCCAGCAGTTTGACAGGGGTGAACACTGAAGCTTTCTTT
CDR3aa: CASSLTGVNTEAFF

abundance: many
j_gene: TRBJ1-2
v_gene: TRBV4-2
d_gene: TRBD1
CDR3nt: TGTGCCAGCAGTATTGGACAGGATGGCTACACCTTC
CDR3aa: CASSIGQDGYTF

abundance: few
j_gene: TRBJ2-3
v_gene: TRBV20-1
d_gene: TRBD2
CDR3nt: TGCAGTGCGGCAGCGGGGGTGGATACGCAGTATTTT
CDR3aa: CSAAAGVDTQYF

abundance: NA
j_gene: TRBJ2-5
v_gene: TRBV28
d_gene: TRBD1
CDR3nt: TGTGCCAGCAGTTTGTTACAGGGGGCTGGAGAGACCCAGTACTTC
CDR3aa: CASSLLQGAGETQYF

abundance: many
j_gene: TRBJ2-5
v_gene: TRBV11-2
d_gene: TRBD2
CDR3nt: TGTGCCAGCAGCACAGCGGGGGCGGGTGGGGAGACCCAGTACTTC
CDR3aa: CASSTAGAGGETQYF

abundance: NA
j_gene: TRBJ2-1
v_gene: TRBV6-1
d_gene: TRBD2
CDR3nt: TGTGCCAGCGGCTTCAGGACTAGAAACAATGAGCAGTTCTTC
CDR3aa: CASGFRTRNNEQFF

abundance: NA
j_gene: TRBJ2-3
v_gene: TRBV6-1
d_gene: TRBD2
CDR3nt: TGTGCCAGCAGTGAAGCGCTGCCTAGCGGGAGTAAAACAGATACGCAGTATTTT
CDR3aa: CASSEALPSGSKTDTQYF

abundance: many
j_gene: TRBJ2-1
v_gene: TRBV7-2
d_gene: TRBD2
CDR3nt: TGTGCCAGCAGCTTAAGGCTGGGGCTAGCGGGGGGTGAGCAGTTCTTC
CDR3aa: CASSLRLGLAGGEQFF

abundance: NA
j_gene: TRBJ2-7
v_gene: TRBV29-1
d_gene: NA
CDR3nt: TGCAGCGTTTTGCCTGTAGCTAGCTCCTACGAGCAGTACTTC
CDR3aa: CSVLPVASSYEQYF

abundance: NA
j_gene: TRBJ2-7
v_gene: TRBV20-1
d_gene: TRBD2
CDR3nt: TGCAGTGCTAGAGGGAGCGGGGGGAGCTCCTACGAGCAGTACTTC
CDR3aa: CSARGSGGSSYEQYF

abundance: few
j_gene: TRBJ2-5
v_gene: TRBV7-2
d_gene: NA
CDR3nt: TGTGCCAGCAGCTCAGGGGGGCTCGAAGAGACCCAGTACTTC
CDR3aa: CASSSGGLEETQYF

abundance: few
j_gene: TRBJ2-7
v_gene: TRBV20-1
d_gene: TRBD2
CDR3nt: TGCAGTGCAACCCCGGGACTACGCTCCTACGAGCAGTACTTC
CDR3aa: CSATPGLRSYEQYF

abundance: few
j_gene: TRBJ2-1
v_gene: TRBV5-5
d_gene: NA
CDR3nt: TGTGCCAGCAGCTTGGGAGTTCTTGAGCAGTTCTTC
CDR3aa: CASSLGVLEQFF

abundance: NA
j_gene: TRBJ1-1
v_gene: TRBV18
d_gene: TRBD1
CDR3nt: TGTGCCAGCTCACCAGGACAGGTGTATGAAGCTTTCTTT
CDR3aa: CASSPGQVYEAFF

abundance: NA
j_gene: TRBJ1-1
v_gene: TRBV6-5
d_gene: TRBD1
CDR3nt: TGTGCCAGCAGTTACATGGGACAGGGGGACATGAACACTGAAGCTTTCTTT
CDR3aa: CASSYMGQGDMNTEAFF

abundance: NA
j_gene: TRBJ1-6
v_gene: TRBV6-4
d_gene: TRBD1
CDR3nt: TGTGCCAGCAGGACCGGGACAGTTAGATTAGGTTACTATAATTCACCCCTCCACTTT
CDR3aa: CASRTGTVRLGYYNSPLHF

abundance: NA
j_gene: TRBJ1-6
v_gene: TRBV3-1
d_gene: TRBD1
CDR3nt: TGTGCCAGCAGCCAAGGAGACAGGGATAATTCACCCCTCCACTTT
CDR3aa: CASSQGDRDNSPLHF

abundance: NA
j_gene: TRBJ2-7
v_gene: TRBV28
d_gene: NA
CDR3nt: TGTGCCAGCAGTTTGAGTTGGCGCAGGCTAGGCTACGAGCAGTACTTC
CDR3aa: CASSLSWRRLGYEQYF

abundance: NA
j_gene: TRBJ2-2
v_gene: TRBV27
d_gene: TRBD2
CDR3nt: TGTGCCAGCAGCCTGGGACTAGCGGGAGTCGGGGAGCTGTTTTTT
CDR3aa: CASSLGLAGVGELFF

abundance: few
j_gene: TRBJ2-5
v_gene: TRBV28
d_gene: NA
CDR3nt: TGTGCCAGCAGTTTACATGGGACCCCGACCCAGTACTTC
CDR3aa: CASSLHGTPTQYF

abundance: few
j_gene: TRBJ2-7
v_gene: TRBV7-8
d_gene: NA
CDR3nt: TGTGCCAGCAGCTTAGTTTTAAGCGGGCAGTACTTC
CDR3aa: CASSLVLSGQYF

abundance: NA
j_gene: TRBJ1-3
v_gene: TRBV12-3/TRBV12-4
d_gene: NA
CDR3nt: TGTGCCAGCAGTTTACAAGGGACTGGCTCTGGAAACACCATATATTTT
CDR3aa: CASSLQGTGSGNTIYF

abundance: NA
j_gene: TRBJ2-3
v_gene: TRBV4-2
d_gene: NA
CDR3nt: TGTGCCAGCAGCCATCCCGGGACCGAAGCAGATACGCAGTATTTT
CDR3aa: CASSHPGTEADTQYF

abundance: NA
j_gene: TRBJ2-1
v_gene: TRBV7-3
d_gene: TRBD2
CDR3nt: TGTGCCAGCAGCTTAACTTCAAAACTAGCGGGAGGGCGCAATGAGCAGTTCTTC
CDR3aa: CASSLTSKLAGGRNEQFF

abundance: many
j_gene: TRBJ2-3
v_gene: TRBV28
d_gene: TRBD2
CDR3nt: TGTGCCAGCAGTTCTTTGCGGGAGGTACCAGATACGCAGTATTTT
CDR3aa: CASSSLREVPDTQYF

abundance: NA
j_gene: TRBJ2-3
v_gene: TRBV12-3/TRBV12-4
d_gene: TRBD2
CDR3nt: TGTGCCAGCACCCCGCGGGGGGCGCCCAGTGGCACAGACACAGATACGCAGTATTTT
CDR3aa: CASTPRGAPSGTDTDTQYF

abundance: many
j_gene: TRBJ2-1
v_gene: TRBV29-1
d_gene: TRBD2
CDR3nt: TGCAGCGTTGAAAATGAGGCGGGAGTGGGCTCGGGTCTCTCCTACAATGAGCAGTTCTTC
CDR3aa: CSVENEAGVGSGLSYNEQFF

abundance: many
j_gene: TRBJ1-1
v_gene: TRBV7-2
d_gene: TRBD1
CDR3nt: TGTGCCAGCAGCTTCGGGACAGGGGTTACTGAAGCTTTCTTT
CDR3aa: CASSFGTGVTEAFF

abundance: NA
j_gene: TRBJ2-1
v_gene: TRBV20-1
d_gene: NA
CDR3nt: TGCAGTGCTAGGACAGATTCTTACAATGAGCAGTTCTTC
CDR3aa: CSARTDSYNEQFF

abundance: NA
j_gene: TRBJ2-1
v_gene: TRBV5-1
d_gene: NA
CDR3nt: TGCGCCAGCAGCCTTACTACGAATGAGCAGTTCTTC
CDR3aa: CASSLTTNEQFF

abundance: NA
j_gene: TRBJ2-1
v_gene: TRBV9
d_gene: NA
CDR3nt: TGTGCCAGCAGCGTAGAGGCCTGGACACACAATGAGCAGTTCTTC
CDR3aa: CASSVEAWTHNEQFF

abundance: many
j_gene: TRBJ2-3
v_gene: TRBV20-1
d_gene: TRBD1
CDR3nt: TGCAGAGGGGCGACTGATGGGGACAGCATAGATACGCAGTATTTT
CDR3aa: CRGATDGDSIDTQYF

abundance: few
j_gene: TRBJ2-6
v_gene: TRBV29-1
d_gene: NA
CDR3nt: TGCAGCGTTGAGTTCCTCTCTGGGGCCAACGTCCTGACTTTC
CDR3aa: CSVEFLSGANVLTF

abundance: many
j_gene: TRBJ2-3
v_gene: TRBV12-3/TRBV12-4
d_gene: NA
CDR3nt: TGTGCCAGCAGTTTAGGGCCAACCACAGATACGCAGTATTTT
CDR3aa: CASSLGPTTDTQYF

abundance: NA
j_gene: TRBJ2-1
v_gene: TRBV7-9
d_gene: TRBD2
CDR3nt: TGTGCCAGCAGCCCAGTGGGGACTAGGAATGAGCAGTTCTTC
CDR3aa: CASSPVGTRNEQFF

abundance: many
j_gene: TRBJ1-1
v_gene: TRBV6-6
d_gene: TRBD1
CDR3nt: TGTGCCAGCAGTCAGGGAACAGGGGGAGCTTTCTTT
CDR3aa: CASSQGTGGAFF

abundance: NA
j_gene: TRBJ1-4
v_gene: TRBV10-3
d_gene: TRBD1
CDR3nt: TGTGCCATCAGACGGGGAACAGGGGTGGATGAAAAACTGTTTTTT
CDR3aa: CAIRRGTGVDEKLFF

abundance: NA
j_gene: TRBJ1-3
v_gene: TRBV5-5
d_gene: NA
CDR3nt: TGTGCCAGCAGCTTGAATCCCTCGGGAAACACCATATATTTT
CDR3aa: CASSLNPSGNTIYF

abundance: many
j_gene: TRBJ2-1
v_gene: TRBV20-1
d_gene: NA
CDR3nt: TGCAGTGCTAGTGCCCCGCAGACCTACAATGAGCAGTTCTTC
CDR3aa: CSASAPQTYNEQFF

abundance: many
j_gene: TRBJ2-2
v_gene: TRBV20-1
d_gene: NA
CDR3nt: TGCAGTGCCCCAGCGGTGAACACCGGGGAGCTGTTTTTT
CDR3aa: CSAPAVNTGELFF

abundance: NA
j_gene: TRBJ1-2
v_gene: TRBV9
d_gene: TRBD1
CDR3nt: TGTGCCAGCAGCGCTTCGACAGGGGCGCTTTGGAGCTACACCTTC
CDR3aa: CASSASTGALWSYTF

abundance: NA
j_gene: TRBJ1-4
v_gene: TRBV7-8
d_gene: NA
CDR3nt: TGTGCCAGCAGCTCGTGGGACACTAATGAAAAACTGTTTTTT
CDR3aa: CASSSWDTNEKLFF

abundance: few
j_gene: TRBJ1-2
v_gene: TRBV7-9
d_gene: NA
CDR3nt: TGTGCCAGCAGCTCAAGTCGACGTGTGGACTATGGCTACACCTTC
CDR3aa: CASSSSRRVDYGYTF

abundance: NA
j_gene: TRBJ2-3
v_gene: TRBV9
d_gene: TRBD2
CDR3nt: TGTGCCAGCAGCGTAGGAGGACTAGCGCCAGATACGCAGTATTTT
CDR3aa: CASSVGGLAPDTQYF

abundance: many
j_gene: TRBJ1-6
v_gene: TRBV20-1
d_gene: NA
CDR3nt: TGCAGTGCTAGAGATGATTCAGGCGGATCACCCCTCCACTTT
CDR3aa: CSARDDSGGSPLHF

abundance: NA
j_gene: TRBJ2-1
v_gene: TRBV27
d_gene: TRBD1
CDR3nt: TGTGCCAGCAGTCCAGGGCCGGGACAGAACTACAATGAGCAGTTCTTC
CDR3aa: CASSPGPGQNYNEQFF

abundance: once
j_gene: TRBJ2-1
v_gene: TRBV7-3
d_gene: NA
CDR3nt: TGTGCCAGCAGCTTAACCGGCGGGGGCGATGAGCAGTTCTTC
CDR3aa: CASSLTGGGDEQFF

abundance: NA
j_gene: TRBJ1-5
v_gene: TRBV15
d_gene: NA
CDR3nt: TGTGCCACCAGCAGAGATCGGGGACCCTCGAGGGATCAGCCCCAGCATTTT
CDR3aa: CATSRDRGPSRDQPQHF

abundance: NA
j_gene: TRBJ2-2
v_gene: TRBV29-1
d_gene: TRBD1
CDR3nt: TGCAGCGTCTCGGGGGACAGGAGGAACACCGGGGAGCTGTTTTTT
CDR3aa: CSVSGDRRNTGELFF

abundance: few
j_gene: TRBJ2-7
v_gene: TRBV18
d_gene: NA
CDR3nt: TGTGCCAGCTCACCATCGAGGCAGTACGAGCAGTACTTC
CDR3aa: CASSPSRQYEQYF